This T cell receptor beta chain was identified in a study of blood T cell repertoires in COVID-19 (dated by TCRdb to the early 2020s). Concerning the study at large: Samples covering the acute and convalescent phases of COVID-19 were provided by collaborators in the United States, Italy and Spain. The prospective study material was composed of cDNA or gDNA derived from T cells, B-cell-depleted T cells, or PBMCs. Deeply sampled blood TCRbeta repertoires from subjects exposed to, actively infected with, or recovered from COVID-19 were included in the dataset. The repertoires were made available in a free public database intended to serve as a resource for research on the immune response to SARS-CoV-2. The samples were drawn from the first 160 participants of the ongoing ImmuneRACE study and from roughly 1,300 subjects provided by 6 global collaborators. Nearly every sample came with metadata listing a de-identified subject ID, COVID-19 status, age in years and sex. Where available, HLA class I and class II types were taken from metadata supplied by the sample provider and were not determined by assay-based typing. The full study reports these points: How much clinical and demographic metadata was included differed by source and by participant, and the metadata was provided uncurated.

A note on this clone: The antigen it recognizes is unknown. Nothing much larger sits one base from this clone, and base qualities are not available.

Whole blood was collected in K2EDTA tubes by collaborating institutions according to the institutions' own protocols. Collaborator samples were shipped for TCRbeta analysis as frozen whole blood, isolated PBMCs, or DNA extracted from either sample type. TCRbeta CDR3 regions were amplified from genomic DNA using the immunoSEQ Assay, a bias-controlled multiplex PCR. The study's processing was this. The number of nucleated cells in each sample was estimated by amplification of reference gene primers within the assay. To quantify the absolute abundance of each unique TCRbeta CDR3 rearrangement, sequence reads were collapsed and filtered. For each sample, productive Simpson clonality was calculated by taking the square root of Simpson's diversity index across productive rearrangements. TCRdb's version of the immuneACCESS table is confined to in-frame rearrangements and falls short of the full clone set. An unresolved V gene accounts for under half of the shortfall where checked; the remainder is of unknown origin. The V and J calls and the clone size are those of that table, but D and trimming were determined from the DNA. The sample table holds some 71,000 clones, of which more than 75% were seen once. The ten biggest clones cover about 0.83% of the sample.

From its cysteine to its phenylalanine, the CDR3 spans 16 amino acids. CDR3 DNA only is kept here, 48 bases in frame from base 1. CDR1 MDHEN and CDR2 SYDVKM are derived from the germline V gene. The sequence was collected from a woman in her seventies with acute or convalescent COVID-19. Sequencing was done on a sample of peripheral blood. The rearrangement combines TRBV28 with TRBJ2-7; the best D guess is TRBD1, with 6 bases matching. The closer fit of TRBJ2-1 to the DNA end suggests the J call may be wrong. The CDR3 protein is CASSIQGGEIRNEQFF. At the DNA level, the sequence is TGTGCCAGCAGTATACAGGGTGGGGAGATAAGAAATGAGCAGTTCTTC.